What follows are 14 T cell receptor beta chains derived from one specimen sequenced in a study of T cells in Graves' hyperthyroidism and ophthalmopathy. Template material for amplifying TCR beta CDR3 regions consisted of RNA transcripts. HTBI primers were the set used in a first-round RT-PCR of the TCR CDR3. From the multiplex PCR reads, TCRdb called clonotypes with MiXCR, one entry per CDR3 protein. This table has hundreds of thousands of distinct CDR3 sequences, 20% appearing once. Material: blood. All receptors come from a young man with Graves' ophthalmopathy.

This clonotype was observed a handful of times. The chain joins TRBV19 to TRBJ1-1; tentatively, D is TRBD1 (6 bases). This CDR3 is 16 amino acids long. Looked up from germline, CDR1 is LNHDA and CDR2 is SQIVND (reference sequence). Trimming removed 0 bases from V and 2 bases from J, with 13 bases in between. The CDR3 DNA reads as TGTGCCAGTAGTATAGAATGGGGGGCGGGAAACACTGAAGCTTTCTTT. Amino acid sequence: CASSIEWGAGNTEAFF.

The chain uses TRBV7-6 and TRBJ1-4; 10 positions agree with TRBD1. Germline trimming cut 1 base from V and 0 bases from J; bases unmatched to any gene: 11. Germline V gene lookup returns CDR1 SGHVS and CDR2 FNYEAQ. CDR3 length equals 20 residues. In DNA, the CDR3 is TGTGCCAGCAGCTTAGAATCGACAGGGGGCGAGGGGGCAACTAATGAAAAACTGTTTTTT. This translates into CASSLESTGGEGATNEKLFF.

This clonotype was detected ten times or more. The V gene is TRBV12-3 or TRBV12-4, the J gene TRBJ1-5, with D possibly TRBD1 on 6 matching bases. With 6 bases removed from V and 1 base from J, the gap between germline ends came to 13 bases. The CDR3 loop spans 15 amino acids. CDR3 region: CASRATGRSNQPQHF. The CDR3 DNA reads as TGTGCCAGCAGGGCAACAGGGAGGAGCAATCAGCCCCAGCATTTT.

In this sample, this clonotype turned up many times. J is TRBJ1-1 and V is TRBV12-3 or TRBV12-4; D is ambiguous. Deletions cut 5 bases from V and 4 bases from J, with 14 bases between. CDR3 size: 14 residues. CDR3 protein: CASSVPGGLTEAFF. DNA of the CDR3: TGTGCCAGCAGTGTACCGGGAGGCCTCACTGAAGCTTTCTTT.

This clonotype was counted at least ten times. This sequence joins TRBV12-3 or TRBV12-4 and TRBJ2-5, with a weak D call TRBD1 (6 bases). The CDR3 is 14 amino acids. V was pared by 6 bases and J by 5 bases, with 16 bases between. The CDR3 sequence is CASRAGFTGETQYF. In nucleotides, the CDR3 is TGTGCCAGCAGGGCCGGATTCACAGGGGAGACCCAGTACTTC.

This clonotype has a count of ten or more. The V gene is TRBV3-1, the J gene TRBJ2-2; D ambiguous. The CDR3 sequence is 12 residues long. The germline V and J ends were trimmed by 7 bases and 3 bases, with 6 bases remaining between them. Germline CDR1 and CDR2: LGHDT and YNNKEL (reference sequence). The CDR3 spells CASTPDTGELFF. The CDR3 coding sequence is TGTGCCAGCACCCCAGACACCGGGGAGCTGTTTTTT.

The chain uses TRBV7-9 and TRBJ2-1; the match to TRBD2 covers 7 bases. Germline values: CDR1 SEHNR, CDR2 FQNEAQ (reference sequence). This CDR3 has 15 residues. The V gene end was trimmed by 5 bases and the J gene end by 3 bases; junction bases not matched to a gene: 7. The CDR3 DNA sequence: TGTGCCAGCAGCACAAGCCAGCGGGACTACAATGAGCAGTTCTTC. This translates into CASSTSQRDYNEQFF.

The chain is built from TRBV10-2 and TRBJ1-2; 8 nucleotides line up with TRBD1. CDR1 and CDR2 from the germline V gene are WSHSY and SAAADI. The CDR3 contains 14 residues. The V and J ends lost 6 bases and 3 bases, in that order; junction bases with no gene match: 6. The CDR3 here is CASRVSGGDYGYTF. CDR3 sequence (DNA): TGCGCCAGCAGAGTCTCAGGGGGCGACTATGGCTACACCTTC.

The V gene is TRBV6-5, the J gene TRBJ1-1; TRBD1 agrees at 7 bases. This CDR3 has 14 amino acids. Per the germline V gene, CDR1 is MNHEY and CDR2 is SVGAGI. V was clipped by 1 base and J by 7 bases; unmatched bases: 6. The DNA of the CDR3 is TGTGCCAGCAGTTACTTGACAGGGAAAAATGAAGCTTTCTTT. Amino acids: CASSYLTGKNEAFF.

The table lists this clonotype with a few counts. J is TRBJ2-1 and V is TRBV20-1, with D hard to call. The CDR3 is 15 residues long. Trimming removed 5 bases from V and 6 bases from J, with 20 bases in between. The V gene's germline CDR1 is DFQATT and CDR2 SNEGSKA (reference sequence). The CDR3 sequence is CSAPPTSRVSNEQFF. Written as DNA, the CDR3 is TGCAGTGCTCCACCGACTTCCCGGGTCAGCAATGAGCAGTTCTTC.

This clonotype was picked up a small number of times. The J gene is TRBJ1-5, the V gene TRBV6-1; D remains ambiguous. CDR3 size: 14 residues. Germline lookup yields CDR1 MNHNS and CDR2 SASEGT. Trimming left V 6 bases short and J 2 bases short, with 11 bases between. In DNA form, the CDR3 reads TGTGCCAGCAGGGGAGACGGCCGCAATCAGCCCCAGCATTTT. This encodes CASRGDGRNQPQHF.

This clonotype was observed at least ten times. CDR3 sequence: CASNNEGDDEQFF. As DNA, the CDR3 is TGTGCCAGCAACAATGAGGGTGATGATGAGCAGTTCTTC. The chain has TRBV11-2 and TRBJ2-1, with D tentatively TRBD2 (5 bases). V gave up 7 bases and J gave up 8 bases, with 15 bases separating them. Looked up from germline, CDR1 is SGHAT and CDR2 is FQNNGV. CDR3 length: 13 amino acids.

The rearrangement uses TRBV10-3 and TRBJ1-2; D remains unclear. The CDR3 totals 16 residues. The V end lost 0 bases, the J end lost 6 bases, and 17 bases lay between the germline ends. Germline V gene sequence: CDR1 ENHRY, CDR2 SYGVKD. The CDR3 region has the DNA TGTGCCATCAGTGAGTCGACTCGTGGCCAGACTAATGGCTACACCTTC. It yields the protein CAISESTRGQTNGYTF.

In its sample, this clonotype was seen many times. This chain connects TRBV12-3 or TRBV12-4 to TRBJ2-1; either TRBD1 or TRBD2 may fit D (5 bases each). The CDR3 is made up of 14 amino acids. V lost 3 bases and J 4 bases, leaving 10 bases between the germline ends. CDR3 loop: CASSFGDPYNEQFF. CDR3 nucleotide sequence: TGTGCCAGCAGTTTCGGGGACCCATACAATGAGCAGTTCTTC.